This passage covers 6 T cell receptor beta chains from one sample sequenced in a study of T cells in Graves' hyperthyroidism and ophthalmopathy. Template material for amplifying TCR beta CDR3 regions consisted of RNA transcripts. With the HTBI primer set, the TCR CDR3 went through a first round of RT-PCR. TCRdb redid the calling of the multiplex PCR reads with MiXCR, one entry per CDR3 protein. This table holds around 580,000 distinct CDR3 sequences, 46% found once. Sequenced: peripheral blood or thyroid tissue (not recorded which). Receptor source: a woman younger than 30 with Graves' hyperthyroidism.

The V gene is TRBV20-1, the J gene TRBJ1-2; 9 bases are a match to TRBD1. The CDR3 is 13 residues long. From germline, CDR1 is DFQATT and CDR2 SNEGSKA (reference sequence). V shed 2 bases, J shed 7 bases, and the junction held 5 bases outside the gene matches. CDR3 nucleotides: TGCAGTGCTAGATCGGTGACAGGGGGTGGCTACACCTTC. This translates into CSARSVTGGGYTF.

The V call is TRBV6-4, the J call TRBJ2-5; TRBD2 agrees at 10 bases. Unmatched junction bases numbered 0, after V lost 2 bases and J lost 3 bases. Germline V gene sequence: CDR1 MRHNA, CDR2 SNTAGT. The CDR3 contains 14 residues. CDR3: CASSDGTSEETQYF. In DNA form, the CDR3 reads TGTGCCAGCAGTGACGGGACTAGCGAAGAGACCCAGTACTTC.

This clonotype was picked up many times. CDR3 bases: TGTGCCAGCAGCCTAGTCTCCGGGGAGCTGTTTTTT. Protein sequence: CASSLVSGELFF. The V call is TRBV7-8, the J call TRBJ2-2; D is undetermined. Germline loops: CDR1 SGHVS, CDR2 FQNEAQ. This CDR3 spans 12 amino acids. Trimming stripped 5 bases from V and 6 bases from J, with 7 bases between.

This clonotype was counted many times. This chain joins TRBV20-1 and TRBJ2-5; D is possibly TRBD2 (6 bases). The CDR3 consists of 14 residues. The germline V gene encodes CDR1 DFQATT and CDR2 SNEGSKA (reference sequence). V was clipped by 6 bases and J by 7 bases, with 21 bases between them. In nucleotides, the CDR3 is TGCAGTGCACTTCACCAGGGACTGCGGGGGACCCAGTACTTC. Its protein is CSALHQGLRGTQYF.

This clonotype was seen ten or more times. The chain combines TRBV5-8 with TRBJ2-5; TRBD1 or TRBD2 may be the D gene (5 bases each). Trimming cost V 4 bases and J 5 bases, with 21 bases left between them. Germline CDR1 and CDR2: SGHTS and YDEGEE. The CDR3 sequence is 16 residues long. CDR3 sequence: CASSPRAPGQGETQYF. In DNA, the CDR3 is TGTGCCAGCAGCCCCCGGGCCCCGGGGCAAGGGGAGACCCAGTACTTC.

This clonotype was seen at least ten times. This chain joins TRBV20-1 and TRBJ1-2, with TRBD1 matching over 9 bases. V dropped 6 bases and J dropped 4; count of bases not matched to a gene: 12. The CDR3 spans 15 residues. Germline assignment: CDR1 DFQATT and CDR2 SNEGSKA (reference sequence). CDR3 sequence (DNA): TGCAGTGCCATCCGGGACAGGGATTTTATCTATGGCTACACCTTC. Residues: CSAIRDRDFIYGYTF.